A single sample is the source of the 15 T cell receptor beta chains below, sequenced in a study of blood T cell repertoires in COVID-19. Generated by immunoSEQ multiplex PCR, the TCRdb table keeps only in-frame clones and is missing some. The sample records tens of thousands of clones, around four fifths being singletons. Input material: peripheral blood. These receptors all stem from an elderly man with active or convalescent COVID-19.

This rearrangement joins TRBV6-5 to TRBJ2-7; 7 bases fit TRBD2. V lost 5 bases to trimming and J lost 9 bases; unmatched junction nucleotides: 13. Germline CDR1 is MNHEY and CDR2 is SVGAGI. This CDR3 has 14 amino acids. CDR3 sequence: CASSTLATGSGQYF. The CDR3 nucleotides read TGTGCCAGCAGTACACTAGCGACCGGATCAGGGCAGTACTTC.

CDR3 nucleotides: TGTGCCAGCAGCTTGGAATTGGGACAGGGGAGCTATGGCTACACCTTC. It specifies CASSLELGQGSYGYTF. The V gene is TRBV5-6, the J gene TRBJ1-2; 10 positions match TRBD1. After removal of 0 bases from V and 4 bases from J, the junction contained 6 bases not matched to a gene. CDR1 SGHDT and CDR2 YYEEEE come from the germline V gene. The CDR3 length is 16 residues. Full variable domain (remainder filled in from reference TRBV5-6 and TRBJ1-2): DAGVTQSPTHLIKTRGQQVTLRCSPKSGHDTVSWYQQALGQGPQFIFQYYEEEERQRGNFPDRFSGHQFPNYSSELNVNALLLGDSALYLCASSLELGQGSYGYTFGSGTRLTVV.

This chain connects TRBV19 to TRBJ1-5, with TRBD1 as a possible D gene (6 bases). CDR3 length: 15 amino acids. V lost 7 bases, J lost 1 base, and 14 bases lay in between. The germline V gene encodes CDR1 LNHDA and CDR2 SQIVND (reference sequence). Written as DNA, the CDR3 is TGTGCCAGTATCCCACAGGGAAGCAGCAATCAGCCCCAGCATTTT. Translated, it gives CASIPQGSSNQPQHF.

The chain employs TRBV7-2 and TRBJ2-3; possible D gene TRBD2, 7 bases. The CDR3 has 15 residues. Germline V CDR1 and CDR2: SGHTA, FQGNSA. Deletions cut 5 bases from V and 3 bases from J, with 15 bases between. Here the CDR3 reads CASSRMGGRTDTQYF. DNA of the CDR3: TGTGCCAGCAGCCGTATGGGGGGGCGTACAGATACGCAGTATTTT.

V usage is TRBV2 and J usage is TRBJ2-3; weak D call: TRBD2 (7 bases). Trimming shortened V by 5 bases and J by 3 bases, and 12 bases separated the two germline ends. This CDR3 has 14 amino acids. Germline loops: CDR1 SNHLY, CDR2 FYNNEI. The CDR3 DNA sequence: TGTGCCAGCAGTAAACAGGGAGGGACAGATACGCAGTATTTT. Translating it yields CASSKQGGTDTQYF. Full variable domain (rest looked up from reference TRBV2 and TRBJ2-3): EPEVTQTPSHQVTQMGQEVILRCVPISNHLYFYWYRQILGQKVEFLVSFYNNEISEKSEIFDDQFSVERPDGSNFTLKIRSTKLEDSAMYFCASSKQGGTDTQYFGPGTRLTVL.

V gene TRBV29-1 combines with J gene TRBJ1-2, with D unresolved. Trimming cost V 3 bases and J 7 bases, with 12 bases left between them. CDR3 length equals 12 residues. Germline V gene data show CDR1 as SQVTM and CDR2 as ANQGSEA. CDR3 sequence reads: CSVDAGNTGYTF. The CDR3 coding sequence is TGCAGCGTTGACGCCGGGAACACTGGCTACACCTTC.

This clone was observed a handful of times. This rearrangement joins TRBV7-2 to TRBJ2-3; TRBD2 matches at 7 bases. Germline V gene lookup returns CDR1 SGHTA and CDR2 FQGNSA. The J segment lost 4 bases and the V segment lost 2 bases, leaving 9 bases of the junction unmatched. This CDR3 spans 16 amino acids. The CDR3 reads CASSLWGVAGADTQYF. CDR3 sequence (DNA): TGTGCCAGCAGCTTATGGGGGGTCGCGGGGGCAGATACGCAGTATTTT.

The chain is built from TRBV3-1 (or the pseudogene TRBV3-2) and TRBJ1-3, with 9 bases aligning to TRBD1. The J segment lost 4 bases and the V segment lost 3 bases, leaving 4 bases of the junction unmatched. Germline V gene sequence: CDR1 LGHDT, CDR2 YNNKEL (reference sequence). The CDR3 is 15 residues long. The CDR3 DNA follows: TGTGCCAGCAGCCAGGGACAGGGTCGAGGAAACACCATATATTTT. It translates to CASSQGQGRGNTIYF.

The table lists this clone with a count of one. The gene calls are TRBV10-3 and TRBJ2-2, with TRBD1 matching 9 bases. Trimming took 6 bases from V and 5 from J; bases not matched to a gene: 4. The CDR3 has 14 residues. CDR1 ENHRY and CDR2 SYGVKD come from the germline V gene. The CDR3 is CAIRGQGHTGELFF. In DNA form, the CDR3 reads TGTGCCATCAGGGGACAGGGACATACCGGGGAGCTGTTTTTT.

The chain links TRBV5-1 to TRBJ1-2; TRBD1 matches at 7 bases. J gave up 7 bases and V 4 bases, and 10 bases lay outside the gene matches. The germline V gene has CDR1 SGHRS and CDR2 YFSETQ. CDR3 length equals 14 residues. CDR3 in amino acids: CASSDRQGGVGYTF. CDR3 nucleotide sequence: TGCGCCAGCAGCGATCGACAGGGAGGTGTTGGCTACACCTTC.

The chain recombines TRBV5-1 with TRBJ1-4; a possible D gene is TRBD1 (6 bases). The V end was cut by 6 bases, the J end by 3 bases, with 15 bases between. Germline V gene data show CDR1 as SGHRS and CDR2 as YFSETQ. The CDR3 contains 15 residues. Here the CDR3 DNA reads TGCGCCAGCACTTTAGACACAGGGTCTAATGAAAAACTGTTTTTT. Translation gives CASTLDTGSNEKLFF.

In DNA form, the CDR3 reads TGTGCCACCAGCTCCACCCGGGACAGGGAGGTGGTCAAAAACATTCAGTACTTC. Translated, it gives CATSSTRDREVVKNIQYF. The chain couples TRBV15 to TRBJ2-4; 9 nucleotides align to TRBD1. Trimming took 5 bases from V and 3 from J; bases not matched to a gene: 14. CDR3 length: 18 amino acids. The germline CDR1 and CDR2 sequences are LNHNV and YYDKDF (reference sequence).

This clone occurred once. The chain joins TRBV28 to TRBJ1-5; no definite D call. The CDR3 is made up of 16 amino acids. Germline V gene data show CDR1 as MDHEN and CDR2 as SYDVKM. V lost 3 bases and J 0 bases, leaving 12 bases between the germline ends. The CDR3 protein is CASSFRPGISNQPQHF. The CDR3 DNA is TGTGCCAGCAGTTTTCGACCGGGGATTAGCAATCAGCCCCAGCATTTT.

In its sample, this clone was seen a few times. The CDR3 bases are TGTGCCAGCAGCCCCCGGGACAGGGAAGCTTTCTTT. Residues: CASSPRDREAFF. The genes are TRBV9 and TRBJ1-1; 8 bases line up with TRBD1. The CDR3 runs 12 residues. The germline gives CDR1 SGDLS, CDR2 YYNGEE. J lost 8 bases, V lost 4 bases, and 4 bases had no gene match.

V is TRBV5-4 and J is TRBJ2-2; D is perhaps TRBD2 (5 bases). This CDR3 comprises 14 residues. The V gene lost 2 bases and the J gene lost 5 bases, with 10 bases spanning the gap. The germline V gene has CDR1 SGHNT and CDR2 YYREEE (reference sequence). The CDR3 DNA reads TGTGCCAGCAGCTTTGGGAGTGGGACCGGGGAGCTGTTTTTT. It encodes CASSFGSGTGELFF.